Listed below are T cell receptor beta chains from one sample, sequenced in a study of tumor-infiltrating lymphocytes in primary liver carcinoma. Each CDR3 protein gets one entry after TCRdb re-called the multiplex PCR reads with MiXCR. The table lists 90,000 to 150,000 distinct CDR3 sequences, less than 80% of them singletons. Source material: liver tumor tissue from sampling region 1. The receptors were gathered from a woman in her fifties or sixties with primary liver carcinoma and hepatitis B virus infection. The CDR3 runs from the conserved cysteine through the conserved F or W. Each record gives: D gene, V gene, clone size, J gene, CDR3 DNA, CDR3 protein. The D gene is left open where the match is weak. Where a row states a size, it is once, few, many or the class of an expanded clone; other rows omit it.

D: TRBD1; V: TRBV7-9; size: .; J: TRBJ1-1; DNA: TGTGCCAGCAGCGCGGGACAGGGCAAGATTGCTTTCTTT; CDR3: CASSAGQGKIAFF
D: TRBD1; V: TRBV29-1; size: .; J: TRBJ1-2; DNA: TGCTGCGTTGAAAGGGACAGGGGTTACACCTTC; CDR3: CCVERDRGYTF
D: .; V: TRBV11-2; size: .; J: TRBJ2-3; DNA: TGTGCCAGCAGTTTAGATCGAGGAGATATGCTGTATTTT; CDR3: CASSLDRGDMLYF
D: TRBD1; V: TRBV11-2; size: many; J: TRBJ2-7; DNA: TGTGCCAGCAGCTTAGAAAAGGGACAGGGCTACGAGCAGTACTTC; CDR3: CASSLEKGQGYEQYF
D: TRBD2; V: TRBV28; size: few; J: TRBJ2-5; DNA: TGTGCCAGCACCCCCCGACTAGGGACTAGAGGCGTACTGGAGACCCAGTACTTC; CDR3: CASTPRLGTRGVLETQYF
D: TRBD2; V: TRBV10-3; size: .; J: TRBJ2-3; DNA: TGTGCCATCAACGTGATGGCGGGAGGGCCCCACGCGGATACGCAGTATTTT; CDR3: CAINVMAGGPHADTQYF
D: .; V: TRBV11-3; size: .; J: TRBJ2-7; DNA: TGTGCCAGCAGCCCCGGGACGAGGGGCGACTACGAGCAGTACTTC; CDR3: CASSPGTRGDYEQYF
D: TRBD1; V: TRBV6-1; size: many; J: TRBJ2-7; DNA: TGTGCCAGCAGTACCTTGACAGGGTCCCTTGGGGGGCAGTACTTC; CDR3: CASSTLTGSLGGQYF
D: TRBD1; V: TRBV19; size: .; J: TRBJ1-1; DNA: TGTGCCAGTAGCCGTGACAGGGCGAACACTGAAGCTTTCTTT; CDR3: CASSRDRANTEAFF
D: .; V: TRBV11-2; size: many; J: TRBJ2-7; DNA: TGTGCCAGCAGCCTATCCCTAGCAGGCGAGCAGTACTTC; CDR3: CASSLSLAGEQYF
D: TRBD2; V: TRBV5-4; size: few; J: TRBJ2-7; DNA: TGTGCCAGCAGCTTGGGACTAGCGGGAGACTACGAGCAGTACTTC; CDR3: CASSLGLAGDYEQYF
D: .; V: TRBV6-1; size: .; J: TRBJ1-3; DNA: TGTGTCAGCAGTGGGGACCCTCAACGGACTGGAAACACCATATATTTT; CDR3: CVSSGDPQRTGNTIYF
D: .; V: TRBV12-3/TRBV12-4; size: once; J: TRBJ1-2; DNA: TGTGCCAGCAGTGACGGGCTTGACTATGGCCACACCTTC; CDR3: CASSDGLDYGHTF
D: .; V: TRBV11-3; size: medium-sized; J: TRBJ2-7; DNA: TGTGCCAGCAGCTTTGCCAGGGGAGGATACGAGCAGTACTTC; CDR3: CASSFARGGYEQYF
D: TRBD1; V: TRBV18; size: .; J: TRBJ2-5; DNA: TGTGCCAGCTCGACAGGGGGCGCAGAGACCCAGTACTTC; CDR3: CASSTGGAETQYF
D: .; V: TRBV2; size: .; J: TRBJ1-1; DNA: TGTGCCAGCAGTGAAGACTTCAGGGCATCTGCTGAAGCTTTCTTT; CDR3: CASSEDFRASAEAFF
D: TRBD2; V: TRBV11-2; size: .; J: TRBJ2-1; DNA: TGTGCCAGCAGCTTTCCACTAACGGGAGGCCCAAGAGGGCAATTCTTC; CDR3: CASSFPLTGGPRGQFF
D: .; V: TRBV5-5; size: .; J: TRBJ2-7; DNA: TGTACCAGCAGCTTGTCAACTCAGGGTAGCGAGGGAGAGTACTTC; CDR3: CTSSLSTQGSEGEYF
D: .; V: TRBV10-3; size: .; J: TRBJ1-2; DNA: TGTACCATCGGTGGAGTAGGAGCGGAGGCCTATGGCTACACCTTC; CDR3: CTIGGVGAEAYGYTF
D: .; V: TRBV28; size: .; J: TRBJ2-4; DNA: TGTGCCAGCAGTTTGGGGGGGGCGAAAAACATTCGGTACTTC; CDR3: CASSLGGAKNIRYF
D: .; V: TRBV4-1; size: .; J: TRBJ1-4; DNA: TGCGCCATCAGCCCGAGAATCGGGGGAAATGAAAAACCGTTTTTT; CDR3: CAISPRIGGNEKPFF
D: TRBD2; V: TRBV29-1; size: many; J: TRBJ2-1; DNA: TGCAGCGTTGAAGTGCGAGCGGGAGGCCACTCCTACAATGAGCAGTTCTTC; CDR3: CSVEVRAGGHSYNEQFF
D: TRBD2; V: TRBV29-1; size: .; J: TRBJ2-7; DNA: TGCAGCGTTGGGACTAGCAGACCGCACGAGCGGTACTTC; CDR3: CSVGTSRPHERYF
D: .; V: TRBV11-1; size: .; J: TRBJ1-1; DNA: TGTGCCAGCAGCGCCGGGATAGGGTGCGGGTTGGGCACTGAAGCTTTCTTT; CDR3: CASSAGIGCGLGTEAFF
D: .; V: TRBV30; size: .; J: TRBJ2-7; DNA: TGTGCCTGGAGGCGGCAGGGGTCCTACGAGCAGTACTTC; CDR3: CAWRRQGSYEQYF
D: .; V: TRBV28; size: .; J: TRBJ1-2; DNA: TGTGCTAGCAGCTCACCAGGGCGGGGGTACTATGGCTACACCTTC; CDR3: CASSSPGRGYYGYTF
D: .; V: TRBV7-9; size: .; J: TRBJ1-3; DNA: TGTGCCAGCATGCCCGACTCTGGAAACACCATATATTTT; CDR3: CASMPDSGNTIYF
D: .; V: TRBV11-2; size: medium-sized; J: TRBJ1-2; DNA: TGTGCCAGCAGCCCGGACAGAATCTATGGCTACACCTTC; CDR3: CASSPDRIYGYTF
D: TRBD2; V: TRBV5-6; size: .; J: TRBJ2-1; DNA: TGTGCCAGCAGCCCCAGGACTAGCGGGAGACCGAGCAATGAGCTGTTCTTC; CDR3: CASSPRTSGRPSNELFF
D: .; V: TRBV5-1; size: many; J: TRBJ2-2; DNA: TGCGCCAGCAGCTTGGCCAAAAGCAGGAACACCGGGGAGCTGTTTTTT; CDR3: CASSLAKSRNTGELFF
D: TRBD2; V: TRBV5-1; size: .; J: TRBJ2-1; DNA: TGCGCCAGCAGCTTTAGCGGGAGTCCGTCCTACAATGAGCAGTTCTTC; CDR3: CASSFSGSPSYNEQFF